The 14 T cell receptor beta chains below all came from one sample that was sequenced in a study of OX40 agonist ivuxolimab in advanced cancers. Only in-frame clones appear in the TCRdb table, and some are missing; sequencing was by immunoSEQ multiplex PCR. The sample consists of about 69,000 clones, about 90% of them appearing once. Material: CD4+ or CD8+ T cells sorted from blood, obtained in a trial of the OX40 agonist ivuxolimab. All receptors come from an adult with an advanced solid tumor such as melanoma, head and neck, liver or kidney cancer.

This chain joins TRBV2 and TRBJ2-7; TRBD2 might be the D (5 bases). Deletions cut 11 bases from V and 1 base from J, with 12 bases between. The CDR3 covers 12 residues. Germline CDR1 and CDR2: SNHLY and FYNNEI. The chain's CDR3 is CASTGESYEQYF. In DNA form, the CDR3 reads TGTGCCTCCACCGGGGAATCCTACGAGCAGTACTTC.

The V and J genes are TRBV21-1 and TRBJ2-2; the listed D gene, TRBD1, was not tested against the DNA. TRBV21-1 is reported as a pseudogene. This CDR3 is built from 17 residues. Written as DNA, the CDR3 is TGTGCCAGCAGCAAAGTTAGGGGACAGGGGAGGTCCGGGGAGCTGTTTTTT. This encodes CASSKVRGQGRSGELFF.

This chain connects TRBV11-3 to TRBJ2-5, with TRBD1 matching 9 bases. Trimming cost V 5 bases and J 1 base; bases outside gene matches: 11. Germline assignment: CDR1 SGHNT and CDR2 YENEEA. There are 17 residues in the CDR3. The CDR3 DNA reads as TGTGCCAGCAGCACTAGGGCGGGGACAGGGTCCCAAGAGACCCAGTACTTC. The encoded protein is CASSTRAGTGSQETQYF. Combining the CDR3 with reference TRBV11-3 and TRBJ2-5 gives the whole variable domain EAGVVQSPRYKIIEKKQPVAFWCNPISGHNTLYWYLQNLGQGPELLIRYENEEAVDDSQLPKDRFSAERLKGVDSTLKIQPAELGDSAVYLCASSTRAGTGSQETQYFGPGTRLLVL.

CDR3 residues: CASSLSKGRGEKGNQPQHF. Written as DNA, the CDR3 is TGTGCCAGCAGCCTTTCTAAAGGGCGGGGCGAAAAGGGCAATCAGCCCCAGCATTTT. This chain connects TRBV5-6 to TRBJ1-5; possibly TRBD1 for D (5 bases). V dropped 4 bases and J dropped 2 bases, with 25 bases sitting between them. CDR3 length: 19 amino acids. CDR1 and CDR2 from the germline V gene are SGHDT and YYEEEE.

This clone was seen once. The rearrangement links TRBV4-2 to TRBJ1-4, with 9 bases fitting TRBD1. Trimming at V came to 3 bases and at J to 9 bases, leaving 8 bases not matched to a gene. CDR1 and CDR2 from the germline V gene are LGHNA and YNFKEQ. The CDR3 loop spans 15 amino acids. The CDR3 DNA is TGTGCCAGCAGCCACCCGACAGGGGGGGATCAAAAACTGTTTTTT. Encoded protein: CASSHPTGGDQKLFF.

The rearrangement uses TRBV14 and TRBJ2-1, with 9 bases matching TRBD2. J lost 5 bases, V lost 4 bases, and 12 bases had no gene match. The CDR3 length is 17 residues. Germline V gene data show CDR1 as SGHDN and CDR2 as FVKESK. CDR3 sequence (DNA): TGTGCCAGCAGCCGCTATTTTAGCGGGAGTCGAGACAATGAGCAGTTCTTC. This sequence encodes CASSRYFSGSRDNEQFF.

The chain has TRBV7-8 and TRBJ2-2; 8 bases are a match to TRBD2. From germline, CDR1 is SGHVS and CDR2 FQNEAQ. The CDR3 has 16 amino acids. V dropped 5 bases and J dropped 0; count of bases not matched to a gene: 5. Here the CDR3 DNA reads TGTGCCAGCAGCCCTATAGCGGGAACGAACACCGGGGAGCTGTTTTTT. It yields the protein CASSPIAGTNTGELFF.

The genes are TRBV6-5 and TRBJ2-7, with a possible D match to TRBD2 (5 bases). Germline assignment: CDR1 MNHEY and CDR2 SVGAGI. Trimming took 7 bases from V and 2 from J, leaving 12 bases between them. CDR3 length: 13 residues. This CDR3 reads CASTRGLTYEQYF. DNA of the CDR3: TGTGCCAGCACTCGAGGACTTACCTACGAGCAGTACTTC.

The genes are TRBV7-2 and TRBJ2-5; 8 positions match TRBD2. Looked up from germline, CDR1 is SGHTA and CDR2 is FQGNSA. The V segment lost 4 bases and the J segment 0 bases; nucleotides outside the gene matches: 7. There are 16 residues in the CDR3. Written as DNA, the CDR3 is TGTGCCAGCAGCTCCGGGACTAGAGCGTACCAAGAGACCCAGTACTTC. Translating gives CASSSGTRAYQETQYF.

The chain has TRBV6-6 and TRBJ1-1; D unclear. V lost 6 bases, J lost 0 bases, and 8 bases lay in between. The CDR3 is 13 residues long. Germline assignment: CDR1 MNHNY and CDR2 SVGAGI (reference sequence). The CDR3 reads CASRGRVNTEAFF. As DNA, the CDR3 is TGTGCCAGCAGGGGAAGGGTGAACACTGAAGCTTTCTTT.

This chain joins TRBV9 and TRBJ2-3; 14 bases are shared with TRBD2. J lost 4 bases, V lost 2 bases, and 12 bases had no gene match. The CDR3 is 19 amino acids. Germline V lookup: CDR1 SGDLS, CDR2 YYNGEE. This CDR3 is CASSVVGTSGSITADTQYF. The CDR3 DNA sequence: TGTGCCAGCAGCGTCGTGGGGACTAGCGGGAGTATTACCGCAGATACGCAGTATTTT.

J is TRBJ1-3 and V is TRBV11-2; D is ambiguous. The germline CDR1 and CDR2 sequences are SGHAT and FQNNGV. The CDR3 has 15 amino acids. Trimming removed 1 base from V and 2 bases from J, with 9 bases in between. The CDR3 region is CASSLAGWPGNTIYF. The CDR3 region has the DNA TGTGCCAGCAGCTTAGCTGGGTGGCCTGGAAACACCATATATTTT.

V is TRBV6-5 and J is TRBJ2-7; D gene uncertain. Germline loops: CDR1 MNHEY, CDR2 SVGAGI. CDR3 length: 16 residues. V lost 0 bases and J 1 base, leaving 13 bases between the germline ends. CDR3 bases: TGTGCCAGCAGTTACTCGCTCTCCGGGCCGTCCTACGAGCAGTACTTC. Protein sequence: CASSYSLSGPSYEQYF.

CDR3 sequence (DNA): TGTGCCAGCAGCTTGCAACAGGACACAGATACGCAGTATTTT. It translates to CASSLQQDTDTQYF. The chain couples TRBV5-5 to TRBJ2-3; maybe TRBD1 (5 bases). Trimming took 1 base from V and 2 from J, leaving 8 bases between them. From germline, CDR1 is SGHKS and CDR2 YYEKEE (reference sequence). This CDR3 has 14 residues.